These 19 T cell receptor beta chains were sequenced from one sample in a study of cytomegalovirus exposure and HLA in healthy donors. The study ran its PCR with 60 Vbeta and 13 Jbeta primers. Profiled with immunoSEQ multiplex PCR; TCRdb holds only in-frame clones, not every one. In the table there are about 80,000 clones, less than 80% of which are singletons. Sequenced input: PBMCs. The receptors shown here come from a man aged 25-45 years in good health and CMV-seronegative.

About this clone itself: Different DNA sequences within this sample yield the same CDR3. The chain carries TRBV7-9 and TRBJ1-1; D is ambiguous. The CDR3 totals 15 residues. Trimming shortened V by 3 bases and J by 5 bases, and 16 bases separated the two germline ends. The germline gives CDR1 SEHNR, CDR2 FQNEAQ (reference sequence). CDR3 bases: TGTGCCAGCAGCTTTAATTTCGGCGGAGGGACTGAAGCTTTCTTT. Its translation: CASSFNFGGGTEAFF.

V usage is TRBV19 and J usage is TRBJ2-2; 8 nucleotides line up with TRBD1. The CDR3 spans 16 residues. V gave up 7 bases and J gave up 3 bases; unmatched junction bases: 10. The germline V gene has CDR1 LNHDA and CDR2 SQIVND (reference sequence). The DNA for the CDR3 is TGTGCCAGTAATCGAGCCGGGACAGGCTACACCGGGGAGCTGTTTTTT. This encodes CASNRAGTGYTGELFF.

This clone was counted a single time. The chain is built from TRBV19 and TRBJ2-1, with 8 bases aligning to TRBD1. Germline lookup yields CDR1 LNHDA and CDR2 SQIVND (reference sequence). The junction had 10 bases not matched to a gene; V was cut back by 6 bases and J by 6 bases. The CDR3 covers 15 residues. CDR3 sequence reads: CASRSGDRTVNEQFF. CDR3 in DNA: TGTGCCAGTAGGTCCGGGGACAGGACCGTCAATGAGCAGTTCTTC. The variable domain in full, with the rest retrieved from reference TRBV19 and TRBJ2-1, is DGGITQSPKYLFRKEGQNVTLSCEQNLNHDAMYWYRQDPGQGLRLIYYSQIVNDFQKGDIAEGYSVSREKKESFPLTVTSAQKNPTAFYLCASRSGDRTVNEQFFGPGTRLTVL.

The chain has TRBV6-6 and TRBJ2-3, with 9 bases lining up with TRBD1. The CDR3 has 13 amino acids. CDR1 and CDR2 from the germline V gene are MNHNY and SVGAGI (reference sequence). The CDR3 sequence is CVSRTGAADTQYF. Here the CDR3 DNA reads TGTGTTAGCAGGACAGGGGCGGCAGATACGCAGTATTTT.

Details on this clone: An end of the junction does not agree with germline; a read error may underlie this. The chain combines TRBV11-2 with TRBJ1-4; TRBD1 might be the D (6 bases). The germline CDR1 and CDR2 sequences are SGHAT and FQNNGV. The CDR3 is 15 residues long. CDR3 bases: TGTCCCAGCAGCTTAGGGTTGGCAGGGGCCGGGAAACTGTTTTTT. Translated: CPSSLGLAGAGKLFF. Variable domain in full (rest from reference TRBV11-2 and TRBJ1-4): EAGVAQSPRYKIIEKRQSVAFWCNPISGHATLYWYQQILGQGPKLLIQFQNNGVVDDSQLPKDRFSAERLKGVDSTLKIQPAKLEDSAVYLCPSSLGLAGAGKLFFGSGTQLSVL.

The rearrangement joins TRBV9 to TRBJ2-2; 14 bases are shared with TRBD2. V trimming: 4 bases; J trimming: 7 bases; junction bases outside the gene matches: 6. Germline V gene lookup returns CDR1 SGDLS and CDR2 YYNGEE. This CDR3 is 16 amino acids long. The CDR3 sequence is CASSSRLAGGIGELFF. The CDR3 DNA follows: TGTGCCAGCAGCTCGCGACTAGCGGGAGGGATCGGGGAGCTGTTTTTT.

The chain uses TRBV4-3 and TRBJ2-5; 8 nucleotides agree with TRBD2. CDR3 size: 21 residues. With V trimmed by 1 base and J by 1 base, 20 bases remained unmatched. Germline V gene sequence: CDR1 LGHNA, CDR2 YSLEER. CDR3 nucleotide sequence: TGCGCCAGCAGCCAAGGGGACACCGGGACTAGGAGGGGTGGGTTCCAAGAGACCCAGTACTTC. It encodes CASSQGDTGTRRGGFQETQYF.

The V and J genes are TRBV19 and TRBJ2-3; tentative D call: TRBD2 (8 bases). V was clipped by 0 bases and J by 9 bases, with 28 bases between them. The germline V gene encodes CDR1 LNHDA and CDR2 SQIVND (reference sequence). The CDR3 covers 19 residues. CDR3: CASSIDTAGTRGRSWTQYF. CDR3 sequence (DNA): TGTGCCAGTAGTATAGATACCGCCGGGACTAGGGGGCGGTCATGGACGCAGTATTTT.

This clone has a single count. The J gene is TRBJ2-7, the V gene TRBV14, with a possible D match to TRBD2 (5 bases). V was shortened by 2 bases and J by 0 bases, with 8 bases between the two germline ends. This CDR3 has 14 residues. Germline-derived CDR1 and CDR2 are SGHDN and FVKESK. For the CDR3, the DNA is TGTGCCAGCAGCCAACAGCGGAGCTCCTACGAGCAGTACTTC. Encoded protein: CASSQQRSSYEQYF.

This chain uses TRBV11-2 with TRBJ2-7; 9 bases align to TRBD2. Germline lookup yields CDR1 SGHAT and CDR2 FQNNGV. The CDR3 spans 16 residues. V shed 6 bases, J shed 3 bases, and the junction held 12 bases outside the gene matches. The CDR3 reads CASRAGAGGILYEQYF. CDR3 coding DNA: TGTGCCAGCAGGGCGGGGGCGGGGGGGATTCTCTACGAGCAGTACTTC.

The chain recombines TRBV19 with TRBJ1-1, with TRBD1 identical over 8 bases. The germline V gene has CDR1 LNHDA and CDR2 SQIVND (reference sequence). There are 13 residues in the CDR3. The V segment lost 9 bases and the J segment 5 bases; nucleotides outside the gene matches: 8. In nucleotides, the CDR3 is TGTGCCAGCGAGGACAGGGTGGGTACTGAAGCTTTCTTT. Translated: CASEDRVGTEAFF.

V usage is TRBV29-1 and J usage is TRBJ2-1, with D possibly matching TRBD2 (5 bases). With 6 bases removed from V and 0 bases from J, the gap between germline ends came to 9 bases. The CDR3 is 13 amino acids. CDR1 is SQVTM and CDR2 is ANQGSEA in the germline V gene. This chain's CDR3 is CSVAENSYNEQFF. The DNA of the CDR3 is TGCAGCGTAGCGGAGAACTCCTACAATGAGCAGTTCTTC.

This chain connects TRBV5-4 to TRBJ2-1; tentative D call: TRBD2 (5 bases). The germline V gene has CDR1 SGHNT and CDR2 YYREEE (reference sequence). CDR3 length: 14 residues. V was clipped by 2 bases and J by 2 bases, with 8 bases between them. The CDR3 sequence: CASSFSATYNEQFF. In nucleotides, the CDR3 is TGTGCCAGCAGCTTTAGCGCTACCTACAATGAGCAGTTCTTC.

The chain uses TRBV19 and TRBJ1-1; D gene ambiguous. Germline loops: CDR1 LNHDA, CDR2 SQIVND (reference sequence). The CDR3 is made up of 14 amino acids. Trimming shortened V by 5 bases and J by 0 bases, and 10 bases separated the two germline ends. The CDR3 region is CASSAGILNTEAFF. CDR3 coding DNA: TGTGCCAGTAGTGCCGGGATTCTGAACACTGAAGCTTTCTTT.

This clone has more than one count but fewer than ten. J is TRBJ1-1 and V is TRBV7-6, with D tentatively TRBD1 (5 bases). The CDR3 has 13 residues. Germline V lookup: CDR1 SGHVS, CDR2 FNYEAQ. Trimming cost V 5 bases and J 1 base, with 8 bases left between them. The CDR3 DNA follows: TGTGCCAGCAGCAGGACACAGAACACTGAAGCTTTCTTT. Translated, it gives CASSRTQNTEAFF.

The J gene is TRBJ1-5, the V gene TRBV28, with unresolved D. Germline CDR1 is MDHEN and CDR2 is SYDVKM. V gave up 4 bases and J gave up 2 bases, with 12 bases separating them. CDR3 length: 15 residues. CDR3 DNA: TGTGCCAGCAGTTATGGACCGGGAGGCAATCAGCCCCAGCATTTT. It yields the protein CASSYGPGGNQPQHF.

The CDR3 DNA reads TGTGCCACCAGCAAGGCACAGGGGGTAAATGAGCAGTTCTTC. Its protein product is CATSKAQGVNEQFF. The V call is TRBV15, the J call TRBJ2-1; 8 bases match TRBD1. Trimming at V came to 4 bases and at J to 7 bases, leaving 6 bases not matched to a gene. The germline V gene encodes CDR1 LNHNV and CDR2 YYDKDF (reference sequence). The CDR3 contains 14 residues. Full variable domain (remainder filled in from reference TRBV15 and TRBJ2-1): DAMVIQNPRYQVTQFGKPVTLSCSQTLNHNVMYWYQQKSSQAPKLLFHYYDKDFNNEADTPDNFQSRRPNTSFCFLDIRSPGLGDTAMYLCATSKAQGVNEQFFGPGTRLTVL.

This sequence joins TRBV28 and TRBJ2-6, with 9 bases that match TRBD1. Germline lookup yields CDR1 MDHEN and CDR2 SYDVKM. The trim removed 5 bases at V and 2 bases at J, leaving 7 bases unmatched. The CDR3 is made up of 17 amino acids. This chain's CDR3 is CASSQTGGRPGANVLTF. CDR3 DNA sequence: TGTGCCAGCAGTCAGACAGGGGGGCGGCCTGGGGCCAACGTCCTGACTTTC.

The chain uses TRBV9 and TRBJ1-4; 7 bases match TRBD1. V dropped 4 bases and J dropped 4; count of bases not matched to a gene: 7. This CDR3 has 15 amino acids. In germline, CDR1 is SGDLS, CDR2 YYNGEE. The chain's CDR3 is CASSSPGGINEKLFF. The CDR3 nucleotides are TGTGCCAGCAGCTCCCCAGGGGGGATTAATGAAAAACTGTTTTTT.